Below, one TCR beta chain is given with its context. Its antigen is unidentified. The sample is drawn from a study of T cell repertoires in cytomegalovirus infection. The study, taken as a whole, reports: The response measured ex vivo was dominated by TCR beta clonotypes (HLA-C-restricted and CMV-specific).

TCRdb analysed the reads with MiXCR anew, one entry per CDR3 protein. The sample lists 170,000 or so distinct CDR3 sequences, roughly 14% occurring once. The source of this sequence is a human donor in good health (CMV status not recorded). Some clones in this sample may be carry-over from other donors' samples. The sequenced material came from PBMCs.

In nucleotides, the CDR3 is TGTGCCAGCAGTCCTAGCGGGGGGGCCTGGACGCAGTATTTT. Amino acid sequence: CASSPSGGAWTQYF. V and J are TRBV27 and TRBJ2-3; 12 bases are a match to TRBD2. J lost 9 bases, V lost 5 bases, and 6 bases had no gene match. The CDR3 extends over 14 amino acids. Germline CDR1 is MNHEY and CDR2 is SMNVEV (reference sequence).